The clone carrying this T cell receptor beta chain has a single count. Its antigen remains unidentified. This record comes from a study of human thymus T cells. Whole-study results and caveats: What appeared biased in thymic and blood repertoires was the usage of V and J genes.

TCRdb's table, derived via immunoSEQ multiplex PCR, lists solely in-frame clones and lacks some. The profile covers some 44,000 clones, with over 90% appearing a single time and over 0.15% taken by the ten largest. Having corrective surgery for congenital heart defects, healthy Finnish infants were the ones who donated. An approximately 0.45-1 mL peripheral blood aliquot was taken intraoperatively from four of eight donors. Per the germline V gene, CDR1 is SGHVS and CDR2 is FQNEAQ. Trimming left V 11 bases short and J 1 base short, with 14 bases between. The CDR3 covers 13 residues. The source material was blood. This receptor was identified in a girl under three years old with a congenital heart defect but otherwise immunologically healthy. The J gene is TRBJ2-5, the V gene TRBV7-8; tentative D call: TRBD2 (6 bases). The CDR3 here is CASATGLQETQYF. The DNA for the CDR3 is TGTGCCTCCGCGACGGGACTCCAAGAGACCCAGTACTTC.